Listed below are T cell receptor beta chains from one sample, sequenced in a study of identical twins. TCRdb ran MiXCR on the 5' RACE reads and lists one entry per CDR3 protein. The sample shows 210,000 or so distinct CDR3 sequences, around a sixth of them seen only once. These data were also filed under a second study, of T cells expressing NK-cell markers.

The sequenced sample was CD8+ T cells sorted from blood. All receptors come from a woman between 18 and 29 years old in good health. Each CDR3 is given without its conserved first and last residue. The order of the fields is V gene, clone size, CDR3 protein. Expanded clones are given a class, and other clones once, few, many or no size at all.

TRBV12-3/TRBV12-4,many,ASSLRGGIIYEQY
TRBV27,few,ASRGGGQVWHEQY
TRBV7-9,many,ASSVAGTDSYEQY
TRBV27,NA,ASSFTGDRGYEQY
TRBV27,NA,ASSTPGTSGGVAYNEQF
TRBV28,NA,ASSTQIDQEQF
TRBV4-3,few,ASSQDTDGYGYT
TRBV12-3/TRBV12-4,few,ASSPSQEQF
TRBV25-1,few,ASSEEGLAGGPGGSYNEQF
TRBV9,NA,ASSPTSGKTYEQY
TRBV27,few,ASSFILGTGVTEAF
TRBV12-3/TRBV12-4,few,ASSFLYFTLAKNIQY
TRBV5-5,NA,ASSLVQGFGTEAF
TRBV24-1,NA,ATSGGTSENTDTQY
TRBV10-3,NA,AARGGLLRYNSPLH
TRBV12-3/TRBV12-4,many,ASSPDSGGGGWQF
TRBV5-6,many,ASSRIATNEKLF
TRBV27,NA,ASSFSGSAYEQY
TRBV18,many,ASSPKGRQGAINEQY
TRBV6-2/TRBV6-3,NA,ASSAGQVYEQY
TRBV25-1,NA,ASSESGKEAF
TRBV7-6,few,ASSPRGQRDRSYEQY